The text below deals with one TCR beta chain. Its antigen is currently not known. Base-call qualities are not available, and no considerably larger clone is one nucleotide away. The junction shows trimming of 5 bases on V and 0 bases on J, plus 10 bases between the germline ends. CDR1 is given as SGHAT and CDR2 as FQNNGV, both from the germline V gene. The CDR3 runs 15 amino acids, cysteine and phenylalanine included. Only the CDR3 portion is preserved as DNA: 45 bases, with reading frame beginning at the first base. RNA was extracted using the RNeasy kit, and roughly 0.5 to 1 ug of the RNA was reverse transcribed with random hexamers. The immunoSEQ multiplex PCR assay, which covers 54 Vbeta and 13 Jbeta segments, was used to amplify TCR beta CDR3 regions. PCR amplification bias was corrected by using a synthetic template baseline for primer optimization and computational correction. The paper's data handling went like this. Reads were assigned to V, D and J genes according to IMGT and analyzed in immunoSEQ Analyzer, with only productive sequences retained. To calculate clonality, Shannon entropy was normalized by log2 of the number of productive unique sequences and then subtracted from one. For each patient and control, public and private clones were evaluated within the 100 most prevalent clones. Clones were defined as Susac-specific when absent from the healthy and MS cohorts, from roughly 1,100 published viral clones and from other ImmuneACCESS disease sequences. The public reads were quality trimmed at Q25 with fastp and then assembled into clones with MiXCR by TCRdb, keeping productive beta chains. For every CDR3 protein sequence, its rows merge into one entry that carries the most common genes and DNA. These V and J calls derive from TCRdb rather than the authors' analysis. Present in this sample are over 150,000 distinct CDR3 sequences, 85% to 95% of which were seen just once. The ten biggest clones cover about 0.1% of the sample.

This entry comes from a study of CD8 T cells in Susac syndrome (dated by TCRdb to about 2019). Study-wide context: Of the Susac syndrome patients who were sequenced, over five had clinically active disease and roughly eight were in clinical remission. Susac syndrome patients were therapy-naive, on corticosteroids (some also receiving IVIg), or on IVIg alone at blood withdrawal. The study used repertoire sequencing to test whether antigen drove CD8+ T cell activation and differentiation in Susac syndrome. General conclusions and limits of the study: The TCR sequencing and HLA analysis was acknowledged to have included a relatively small number of individuals. In patients with Susac syndrome, the CD4+ T cell repertoire showed no detectable clonal expansion.

High-throughput TCR beta sequencing profiled peripheral blood CD8+ and CD4+ T cells from healthy donors, Susac syndrome patients and multiple sclerosis patients. The Susac syndrome patients fulfilled recently defined diagnostic criteria for definite or probable disease. CD8+ TEMRA cells were enriched by FACS, while bulk CD8+ and CD4+ T cells were purified by magnetic negative isolation. Blood was drawn into EDTA tubes, processed within 24 hours, and PBMCs were isolated by density gradient centrifugation. PBMCs intended for TCR sequencing were frozen in liquid nitrogen and were later thawed in a 37 degrees C water bath. The sorted or isolated CD4+, CD8+ and CD8+ TEMRA cells had a purity of 90% or higher.

The clonotype originates from a human donor with Susac syndrome. What was sequenced was CD4+ T cells from PBMCs. The rearranged segments are TRBV11-2 and TRBJ1-4; 5 matching bases give a weak D call of TRBD1. The CDR3 is CASSATGATNEKLFF. The base sequence is TGTGCCAGCAGCGCAACAGGCGCAACTAATGAAAAACTGTTTTTT.